The rows below give T cell receptor beta chains drawn from one sample of a study of blood T cell repertoires in COVID-19. Some clones are missing from TCRdb's copy, which holds only in-frame ones; the method was immunoSEQ multiplex PCR. The sample includes about 85,000 clones, roughly 80% of them seen just once. The sample consisted of peripheral blood. These TCRs come from a man in his 70s with acute or convalescent COVID-19. The CDR3 runs from the conserved cysteine through the conserved F or W. A D gene is named only where the DNA matches it firmly. Only some rows state a clone size, as once, few, many or a class for expanded clones.

>-|TRBJ1-2|TRBV4-2|-
CASTQEVGRDWNGYTF
TGTGCCAGCACCCAGGAGGTGGGGAGGGATTGGAATGGCTACACCTTC
>-|TRBJ2-1|TRBV3-1/TRBV3-2|TRBD1
CASSSGTGAHNEQFF
TGTGCCAGCAGCTCAGGGACAGGGGCTCACAATGAGCAGTTCTTC
>-|TRBJ2-7|TRBV2|-
CASRQDGEFEQYF
TGTGCCAGCCGACAGGATGGGGAGTTCGAGCAGTACTTC
>-|TRBJ2-7|TRBV2|-
CASSEDGEQYF
TGTGCCAGCAGTGAAGACGGCGAGCAGTACTTC
>-|TRBJ1-2|TRBV4-2|-
CASSQGGAYGYTF
TGTGCCAGCAGCCAAGGGGGCGCATATGGCTACACCTTC
>few|TRBJ2-7|TRBV11-2|-
CASSLSRLEEQYF
TGTGCCAGCAGCTTATCAAGGTTGGAGGAGCAGTACTTC
>-|TRBJ2-1|TRBV2|TRBD2
CASSGPGLAGINEQFF
TGTGCCAGCAGTGGCCCCGGACTAGCGGGGATCAATGAGCAGTTCTTC
>-|TRBJ2-3|TRBV5-6|TRBD2
CASSLLAGTTDTQYF
TGTGCCAGCAGCTTACTAGCGGGGACCACAGATACGCAGTATTTT
>once|TRBJ2-3|TRBV5-1|TRBD2
CASSLSGGRTDTQYF
TGCGCCAGCAGCTTGAGCGGGGGGCGCACAGATACGCAGTATTTT
>-|TRBJ2-5|TRBV2|TRBD2
CASRKTSGGAETQYF
TGTGCCAGCAGAAAGACTAGCGGGGGGGCTGAGACCCAGTACTTC
>-|TRBJ2-2|TRBV10-2|-
CASSARGTGELFF
TGCGCCAGCAGTGCCAGGGGCACCGGGGAGCTGTTTTTT
>once|TRBJ1-4|TRBV7-9|-
CASSPGRLQEEKLFF
TGTGCCAGCAGCCCCGGACGGTTACAGGAGGAAAAACTGTTTTTT
>-|TRBJ1-6|TRBV5-1|TRBD1
CASSRDRGPSPLHF
TGCGCCAGCAGCAGGGACAGGGGCCCTTCACCCCTCCACTTT
>-|TRBJ2-2|TRBV5-1|TRBD1
CASSRTGRANTGELFF
TGCGCCAGCAGCAGGACAGGGCGCGCGAACACCGGGGAGCTGTTTTTT
>few|TRBJ1-2|TRBV29-1|-
CSVESSYGYTF
TGCAGCGTGGAGAGTTCCTATGGCTACACCTTC
>-|TRBJ2-5|TRBV20-1|TRBD1
CSASTGTERETQYF
TGCAGTGCTAGTACCGGGACAGAGAGGGAGACCCAGTACTTC
>-|TRBJ2-3|TRBV7-9|TRBD2
CASSLAGLAGSTQYF
TGTGCCAGCAGCTTAGCGGGACTAGCGGGATCTACGCAGTATTTT
>-|TRBJ1-1|TRBV18|TRBD1
CASSDGQGHTEAFF
TGTGCCAGCTCAGATGGACAGGGGCACACTGAAGCTTTCTTT
>-|TRBJ2-3|TRBV5-1|-
CASSSSTSGADTQYF
TGCGCCAGCAGCTCGTCCACTTCAGGGGCAGATACGCAGTATTTT
>-|TRBJ1-1|TRBV5-8|TRBD1
CASSSQRQGWYTEAFF
TGTGCCAGCAGCTCGCAACGACAGGGGTGGTACACTGAAGCTTTCTTT
>-|TRBJ2-1|TRBV9|TRBD2
CASSVSGGSSYNEQFF
TGTGCCAGCAGCGTTAGCGGGGGGAGCTCCTACAATGAGCAGTTCTTC
>-|TRBJ2-2|TRBV4-2|-
CVSSQAQANTGELFF
TGTGTCAGCAGCCAGGCACAGGCGAACACCGGGGAGCTGTTTTTT
>-|TRBJ2-3|TRBV4-1|TRBD2
CASSQAGAGGADTQYF
TGCGCCAGCAGCCAAGCCGGGGCGGGGGGCGCGGATACGCAGTATTTT
>once|TRBJ2-3|TRBV9|TRBD2
CASSLLAGALGTDTQYF
TGTGCCAGCAGCCTTCTAGCGGGGGCCTTAGGTACAGATACGCAGTATTTT
>-|TRBJ1-2|TRBV15|-
CATSRDEVNYGYTF
TGTGCCACCAGCAGAGATGAGGTCAACTATGGCTACACCTTC
>once|TRBJ2-7|TRBV3-1/TRBV3-2|TRBD1
CASSQEWDSSREQYF
TGTGCCAGCAGCCAAGAGTGGGACAGCTCTCGGGAGCAGTACTTC
>-|TRBJ1-6|TRBV6-5|-
CASSTGTKNSPLHF
TGTGCCAGCAGCACCGGGACAAAAAATTCACCCCTCCACTTT
>-|TRBJ1-3|TRBV4-1|-
CASSQELTSGNTIYF
TGCGCCAGCAGCCAGGAGTTAACGTCTGGAAACACCATATATTTT
>-|TRBJ1-1|TRBV5-1|TRBD1
CASSWGQENTEAFF
TGCGCCAGCAGCTGGGGACAGGAGAACACTGAAGCTTTCTTT
>-|TRBJ1-2|TRBV5-6|TRBD1
CASRRGQPSNYGYTF
TGTGCCAGCAGGCGGGGACAGCCCTCTAACTATGGCTACACCTTC
>-|TRBJ2-4|TRBV5-1|TRBD2
CASSPDLAGSWRENIQYF
TGCGCCAGCAGCCCGGATCTAGCGGGTAGCTGGAGGGAAAACATTCAGTACTTC
>-|TRBJ1-5|TRBV9|-
CASSVGQDSNQPQHF
TGTGCCAGCAGCGTAGGACAGGATAGCAATCAGCCCCAGCATTTT
>-|TRBJ1-3|TRBV2|-
CASSEGAGNTIYF
TGTGCCAGCAGTGAAGGGGCCGGAAACACCATATATTTT
>-|TRBJ1-2|TRBV28|TRBD1
CASKTGSSYYGYTF
TGTGCCAGCAAGACAGGGTCAAGTTATTATGGCTACACCTTC
>-|TRBJ2-1|TRBV5-6|-
CASSQPRMGAQFF
TGTGCCAGCAGCCAGCCAAGGATGGGGGCGCAGTTCTTC
>-|TRBJ2-7|TRBV6-1|TRBD1
CASSEAGQGYEQYF
TGTGCCAGCAGTGAAGCAGGACAGGGGTACGAGCAGTACTTC
>-|TRBJ2-1|TRBV5-4|-
CASSSRYGNEQFF
TGTGCCAGCAGCTCGAGGTACGGCAATGAGCAGTTCTTC
>-|TRBJ1-4|TRBV4-1|TRBD1
CASSQGQPATNEKLFF
TGCGCCAGCAGCCAGGGACAGCCTGCAACTAATGAAAAACTGTTTTTT
>-|TRBJ2-5|TRBV13|-
CASSLGGGAETQYF
TGTGCCAGCAGCTTAGGCGGAGGGGCCGAGACCCAGTACTTC
>-|TRBJ1-2|TRBV3-1/TRBV3-2|-
CASSQEATDYGYTF
TGTGCCAGCAGCCAAGAAGCCACGGACTATGGCTACACCTTC
>-|TRBJ1-5|TRBV5-1|-
CASSSLRTVSNQPQHF
TGCGCCAGCAGCTCGTTAAGGACAGTTAGCAATCAGCCCCAGCATTTT
>-|TRBJ1-5|TRBV23-1|-
CASSHPKKSGGLRNQPQHF
TGCGCCAGCAGTCATCCTAAAAAATCGGGGGGGTTGCGCAATCAGCCCCAGCATTTT
>-|TRBJ1-2|TRBV9|TRBD1
CASSPLLRQGDYGYTF
TGTGCCAGCAGCCCTCTCTTAAGACAGGGGGACTATGGCTACACCTTC
>-|TRBJ2-2|TRBV5-4|TRBD2
CASGRWEGTTGELFF
TGTGCCAGCGGGCGTTGGGAGGGTACGACCGGGGAGCTGTTTTTT
>-|TRBJ1-6|TRBV7-2|-
CASSLDNRPNSPLHF
TGTGCCAGCAGCTTAGATAACAGACCCAATTCACCCCTCCACTTT
>-|TRBJ1-6|TRBV7-3|-
CASSLAGDDSPLHF
TGTGCCAGCAGCTTAGCAGGGGACGATTCACCCCTTCACTTT
>few|TRBJ1-3|TRBV5-1|-
CASSRGEYSGNTIYF
TGCGCCAGCAGCCGGGGGGAGTACTCTGGAAACACCATATATTTT
>once|TRBJ2-1|TRBV24-1|TRBD2
CATSDPAQRGAVEQFF
TGTGCCACCAGTGACCCCGCCCAGCGGGGGGCGGTGGAGCAGTTCTTC
>-|TRBJ2-3|TRBV5-6|TRBD1
CASSLTGGSTDTQYF
TGTGCCAGCAGCTTAACAGGGGGGAGCACAGATACGCAGTATTTT
>-|TRBJ1-1|TRBV12-5|TRBD1
CASGLGPTGDTEAFF
TGTGCTAGTGGTTTGGGACCGACAGGGGACACTGAAGCTTTCTTT
>-|TRBJ2-7|TRBV11-3|-
CASSLIVTTGSYEQYF
TGTGCCAGCAGCTTAATCGTCACCACGGGATCCTACGAGCAGTACTTC
>-|TRBJ2-3|TRBV5-6|TRBD2
CASSPQPGRGGLPDTQYF
TGTGCCAGCAGCCCCCAGCCGGGGCGGGGGGGCCTCCCAGATACGCAGTATTTT
>-|TRBJ2-1|TRBV7-2|-
CASSSYQDSRFF
TGTGCCAGCAGCTCTTACCAGGATAGTAGATTCTTC
>-|TRBJ2-2|TRBV11-1|-
CASSLAPSAGRDTGELFF
TGTGCCAGCAGCTTAGCGCCCTCCGCCGGTCGTGACACCGGGGAGCTGTTTTTT
>-|TRBJ1-1|TRBV19|TRBD1
CASSKTGSLNTEAFF
TGTGCCAGTAGTAAGACAGGGTCCTTGAACACTGAAGCTTTCTTT
>-|TRBJ2-5|TRBV5-4|TRBD1
CASSGQGETQYF
TGTGCCAGCAGTGGACAGGGTGAGACCCAGTACTTC
>-|TRBJ1-2|TRBV19|-
CASSPAGNGYTF
TGTGCCAGTAGTCCCGCAGGCAATGGCTACACCTTC
>-|TRBJ1-2|TRBV18|TRBD1
CASSDRDYGYTF
TGTGCCAGCTCCGACAGGGACTATGGCTACACCTTC